Presented here are 25 T cell receptor beta chains from one specimen sequenced in a study of T cell responses to AZD1222 COVID-19 vaccine. The assay was immunoSEQ multiplex PCR, and TCRdb's table has in-frame clones only and misses some. This table holds some 250,000 clones, roughly 93% found once. The sample in question was peripheral blood, obtained 28 days after the second AZD1222 dose. Receptors originate from an adult who received the AZD1222 COVID-19 vaccine.

This chain links TRBV5-1 with TRBJ2-7; TRBD1 matches 7 bases. Germline CDR1 is SGHRS and CDR2 is YFSETQ. This CDR3 comprises 17 residues. The V segment lost 4 bases and the J segment 2 bases; nucleotides outside the gene matches: 15. DNA for the CDR3: TGCGCCAGCAGCCGTGCTCCGCTGGGACAGAGGGCCTACGAGCAGTACTTC. Translating gives CASSRAPLGQRAYEQYF.

The chain couples TRBV12-3 or TRBV12-4 to TRBJ2-3, with D hard to call. The CDR3 contains 13 residues. Deletions cut 8 bases from V and 4 bases from J, with 13 bases between. The CDR3 loop reads CASAESRPDTQYF. In DNA, the CDR3 is TGTGCCAGCGCTGAGAGCCGGCCAGATACGCAGTATTTT.

The chain has TRBV21-1 and TRBJ1-3; the table calls TRBD1, which could not be checked here. TRBV21-1 constitutes a pseudogene. The CDR3 loop spans 15 amino acids. CDR3 in amino acids: CASTKLQGSGNTIYF. In DNA form, the CDR3 reads TGTGCCAGCACCAAACTACAGGGATCTGGAAACACCATATATTTT.

This clone was counted once. J is TRBJ1-2 and V is TRBV28; 7 bases align to TRBD1. The ends lost 5 bases at V and 2 bases at J; junction bases unmatched: 8. Germline CDR1 and CDR2: MDHEN and SYDVKM. The CDR3 spans 15 residues. CDR3 protein: CASSEAGTANYGYTF. The CDR3 nucleotides are TGTGCCAGCAGTGAAGCCGGGACAGCAAACTATGGCTACACCTTC.

This clone showed up just once. This chain uses TRBV10-3 with TRBJ2-7; D is possibly TRBD2 (5 bases). Trimming shortened V by 3 bases and J by 5 bases, and 8 bases separated the two germline ends. CDR3 size: 12 residues. Germline V gives CDR1 ENHRY, CDR2 SYGVKD. CDR3 in amino acids: CAISEEGHEQYF. Here the CDR3 DNA reads TGTGCCATCAGTGAAGAGGGCCACGAGCAGTACTTC.

This clone came up once. The rearrangement links TRBV4-2 to TRBJ2-1, with D maybe TRBD2 (5 bases). The V gene lost 2 bases and the J gene lost 10 bases, with 12 bases spanning the gap. The germline V gene encodes CDR1 LGHNA and CDR2 YNFKEQ. The CDR3 spans 13 residues. CDR3 protein: CASSQSMGAEQFF. CDR3 coding DNA: TGTGCCAGCAGCCAAAGTATGGGAGCAGAGCAGTTCTTC.

Details on this clone: One junction end does not reproduce the germline sequence, and a read error may be involved. The J gene is TRBJ2-5, the V gene TRBV5-1; TRBD1 might be the D (6 bases). Germline loops: CDR1 SGHRS, CDR2 YFSETQ. CDR3 length: 13 amino acids. The CDR3 DNA reads TGCGCCAGCACTCAGGGGACCCAACAGACCCAGTACTTC. Protein: CASTQGTQQTQYF.

The CDR3 coding sequence is TGTGCCAGCAGTGCTGGCGCGGGGCTCCCCTACAATGAGCAGTTCTTC. Its protein is CASSAGAGLPYNEQFF. The chain joins TRBV2 to TRBJ2-1; D possibly corresponds to TRBD2 (6 bases). The CDR3 sequence is 16 residues long. Germline values: CDR1 SNHLY, CDR2 FYNNEI. V dropped 4 bases and J dropped 2 bases, with 15 bases sitting between them.

The chain uses TRBV7-9 and TRBJ1-2; 7 nucleotides match TRBD1. Germline V lookup: CDR1 SEHNR, CDR2 FQNEAQ (reference sequence). The CDR3 sequence is 16 residues long. Unmatched junction bases numbered 12, after V lost 4 bases and J lost 4 bases. The CDR3 sequence: CASSYSSGTVTYGYTF. The CDR3 DNA is TGTGCCAGCAGCTACTCTTCCGGGACAGTAACCTATGGCTACACCTTC.

The chain employs TRBV4-2 and TRBJ1-4; D remains unclear. CDR3 length: 15 residues. V gave up 3 bases and J gave up 7 bases, with 15 bases separating them. Germline V gene lookup returns CDR1 LGHNA and CDR2 YNFKEQ. The CDR3 DNA reads as TGTGCCAGCAGCCACGGCGGGGAGGGAGGTGAAAAACTGTTTTTT. This translates into CASSHGGEGGEKLFF.

The genes are TRBV28 and TRBJ1-5, with D tentatively TRBD1 (6 bases). Per the germline V gene, CDR1 is MDHEN and CDR2 is SYDVKM. This CDR3 region has 14 residues. With 5 bases removed from V and 7 bases from J, the gap between germline ends came to 15 bases. The CDR3 here is CASSQGQATQPQHF. CDR3 bases: TGTGCCAGCAGTCAGGGGCAGGCGACCCAGCCCCAGCATTTT.

This chain connects TRBV5-1 to TRBJ2-2; 7 bases are a match to TRBD1. This CDR3 is 15 amino acids long. Germline V lookup: CDR1 SGHRS, CDR2 YFSETQ. J lost 4 bases, V lost 3 bases, and 6 bases had no gene match. CDR3 sequence: CASSSPGQFTGELFF. The CDR3 nucleotides are TGCGCCAGCAGCTCCCCGGGACAGTTCACCGGGGAGCTGTTTTTT.

The rearrangement links TRBV28 to TRBJ1-5, with a possible D match to TRBD1 (6 bases). V shed 5 bases and J shed 3 bases, with 14 bases lying between them. Germline V gene lookup returns CDR1 MDHEN and CDR2 SYDVKM. This CDR3 has 15 amino acids. The CDR3 sequence is CASSLNYRVNQPQHF. The CDR3 DNA reads TGTGCCAGCAGTCTCAATTACAGGGTCAATCAGCCCCAGCATTTT.

The CDR3 DNA sequence: TGTGCCAGCAGTTCCCCCCTACAGGGGGATGGCACTGAAGCTTTCTTT. It encodes CASSSPLQGDGTEAFF. V is TRBV28 and J is TRBJ1-1; 8 bases agree with TRBD1. The CDR3 sequence is 16 residues long. Looked up from germline, CDR1 is MDHEN and CDR2 is SYDVKM. J lost 4 bases, V lost 4 bases, and 11 bases had no gene match. The full variable domain, in which reference TRBV28 and TRBJ1-1 provide the parts outside the CDR3, is DVKVTQSSRYLVKRTGEKVFLECVQDMDHENMFWYRQDPGLGLRLIYFSYDVKMKEKGDIPEGYSVSREKKERFSLILESASTNQTSMYLCASSSPLQGDGTEAFFGQGTRLTVV.

The V gene is TRBV2, the J gene TRBJ2-3; maybe TRBD2 (5 bases). The CDR3 contains 14 residues. CDR1 and CDR2 (germline): SNHLY, FYNNEI. Trimming pared 4 bases from V and 4 bases from J, leaving 12 bases between. The CDR3 DNA reads TGTGCCAGCAGTGTATCACTAGGCGCAGATACGCAGTATTTT. Its protein is CASSVSLGADTQYF.

A word on this clone: A read error may produce the germline difference seen at one junction end. This chain joins TRBV6-1 and TRBJ1-5; D is undetermined. The CDR3 runs to 12 residues. Germline CDR1 reads MNHNS; CDR2 reads SASEGT. Here the CDR3 DNA reads TGTGCCAGCAGCGAAGCTAATCAGCCCCAGCATTTT. It yields the protein CASSEANQPQHF.

V and J are TRBV3-1 (or the pseudogene TRBV3-2) and TRBJ2-7; 9 bases map to TRBD1. The CDR3 sequence is 15 residues long. V shed 2 bases, J shed 5 bases, and the junction held 7 bases outside the gene matches. Looked up from germline, CDR1 is LGHDT and CDR2 is YNNKEL (reference sequence). The CDR3 loop reads CASSQTGTGNHEQYF. The CDR3 coding sequence is TGTGCCAGCAGCCAAACCGGGACAGGGAATCACGAGCAGTACTTC.

This chain links TRBV4-2 with TRBJ2-3; unclear D gene. V lost 1 base and J 4 bases, leaving 9 bases between the germline ends. The CDR3 runs to 14 residues. The germline gives CDR1 LGHNA, CDR2 YNFKEQ. The CDR3 loop reads CASSQGPGADTQYF. The CDR3 coding sequence is TGTGCCAGCAGCCAAGGACCTGGCGCAGATACGCAGTATTTT.

This chain uses TRBV7-9 with TRBJ2-3; a weak D match, TRBD1 (5 bases). The V gene lost 5 bases and the J gene lost 1 base, with 7 bases spanning the gap. CDR3 size: 13 residues. CDR1 is SEHNR, CDR2 FQNEAQ, per germline (reference sequence). In nucleotides, the CDR3 is TGTGCCAGCAGCACGACAGGCACAGATACGCAGTATTTT. Translated, it gives CASSTTGTDTQYF. Using reference TRBV7-9 and TRBJ2-3 for the parts outside the CDR3, the full variable domain is DTGVSQNPRHKITKRGQNVTFRCDPISEHNRLYWYRQTLGQGPEFLTYFQNEAQLEKSRLLSDRFSAERPKGSFSTLEIQRTEQGDSAMYLCASSTTGTDTQYFGPGTRLTVL.

This clone came up once. The chain links TRBV27 to TRBJ1-1; D possibly corresponds to TRBD1 (5 bases). CDR3 size: 13 residues. The V gene's germline CDR1 is MNHEY and CDR2 SMNVEV (reference sequence). The V gene lost 8 bases and the J gene lost 0 bases, with 10 bases spanning the gap. The CDR3 DNA reads as TGTGCCAGCCGAAGGGGCGTGAACACTGAAGCTTTCTTT. Its translation: CASRRGVNTEAFF.

This clone was counted once. This chain joins TRBV7-2 and TRBJ2-7; D unclear. Trimming took 2 bases from V and 4 from J, leaving 9 bases between them. The CDR3 has 13 residues. The V gene's germline CDR1 is SGHTA and CDR2 FQGNSA. The CDR3 DNA sequence: TGTGCCAGCAGCTTAAGTCCATTTTACGAGCAGTACTTC. It is translated as CASSLSPFYEQYF.

The chain recombines TRBV20-1 with TRBJ1-5; tentative D call: TRBD1 (6 bases). This CDR3 has 14 amino acids. Trimming pared 3 bases from V and 1 base from J, leaving 10 bases between. Germline CDR1 DFQATT, CDR2 SNEGSKA (reference sequence). CDR3 protein: CSASRGQSNQPQHF. The CDR3 DNA is TGCAGTGCTAGTCGGGGGCAGAGCAATCAGCCCCAGCATTTT.

There are a few counts of this clone. The J gene is TRBJ1-1, the V gene TRBV5-1; D unresolved. Between the trimmed V and J ends, which lost 0 bases and 0 bases, there was a span of 9 bases. Germline loops: CDR1 SGHRS, CDR2 YFSETQ. The CDR3 spans 15 residues. CDR3 amino acids: CASSLETDVNTEAFF. As DNA, the CDR3 is TGCGCCAGCAGCTTGGAAACTGACGTGAACACTGAAGCTTTCTTT.

This chain links TRBV4-2 with TRBJ1-5; D is perhaps TRBD1 (5 bases). Per germline, CDR1 LGHNA and CDR2 YNFKEQ. This CDR3 has 14 amino acids. Deletions cut 3 bases from V and 7 bases from J, with 13 bases between. The CDR3 coding sequence is TGTGCCAGCAGCCAGGGAGGGGATTCCCAGCCCCAGCATTTT. Amino acids: CASSQGGDSQPQHF.

The chain carries TRBV28 and TRBJ2-6; D unresolved. V lost 2 bases, J lost 0 bases, and 23 bases lay in between. Germline loops: CDR1 MDHEN, CDR2 SYDVKM. The CDR3 is 21 residues long. CDR3 in DNA: TGTGCCAGCAGTTTAAGAGCAGTTATGGCCAGAGATCTCTCTGGGGCCAACGTCCTGACTTTC. Protein sequence: CASSLRAVMARDLSGANVLTF.